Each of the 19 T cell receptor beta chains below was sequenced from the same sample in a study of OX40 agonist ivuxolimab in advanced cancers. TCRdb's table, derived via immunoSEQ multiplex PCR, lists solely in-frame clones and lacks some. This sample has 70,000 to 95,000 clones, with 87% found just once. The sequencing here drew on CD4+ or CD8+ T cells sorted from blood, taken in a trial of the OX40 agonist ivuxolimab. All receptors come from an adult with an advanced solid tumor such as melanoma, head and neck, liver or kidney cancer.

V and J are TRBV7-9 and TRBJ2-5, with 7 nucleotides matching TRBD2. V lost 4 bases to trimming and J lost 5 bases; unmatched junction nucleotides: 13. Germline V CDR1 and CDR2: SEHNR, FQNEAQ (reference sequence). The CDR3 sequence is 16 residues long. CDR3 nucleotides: TGTGCCAGCAGCTACCTTGACACCTTTAGCGGGGAGACCCAGTACTTC. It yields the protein CASSYLDTFSGETQYF.

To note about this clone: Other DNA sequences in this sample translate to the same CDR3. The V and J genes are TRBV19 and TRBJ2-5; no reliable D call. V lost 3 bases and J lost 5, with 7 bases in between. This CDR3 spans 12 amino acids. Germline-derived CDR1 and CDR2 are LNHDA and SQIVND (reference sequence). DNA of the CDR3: TGTGCCAGTAGTATGAGGTGGGAGACCCAGTACTTC. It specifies CASSMRWETQYF. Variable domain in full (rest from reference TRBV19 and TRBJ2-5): DGGITQSPKYLFRKEGQNVTLSCEQNLNHDAMYWYRQDPGQGLRLIYYSQIVNDFQKGDIAEGYSVSREKKESFPLTVTSAQKNPTAFYLCASSMRWETQYFGPGTRLLVL.

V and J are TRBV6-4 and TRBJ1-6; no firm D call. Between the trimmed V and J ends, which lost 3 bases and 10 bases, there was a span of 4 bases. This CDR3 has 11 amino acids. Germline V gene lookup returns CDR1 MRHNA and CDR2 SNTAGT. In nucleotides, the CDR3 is TGTGCCAGCAGTGAGATCTCACCCCTCCACTTT. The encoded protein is CASSEISPLHF.

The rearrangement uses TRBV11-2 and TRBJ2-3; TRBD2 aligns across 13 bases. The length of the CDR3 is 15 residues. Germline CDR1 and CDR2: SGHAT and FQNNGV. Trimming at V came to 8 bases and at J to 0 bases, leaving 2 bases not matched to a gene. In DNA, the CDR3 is TGTGCCAGCGGGACTAGCGGGGCGAGCACAGATACGCAGTATTTT. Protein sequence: CASGTSGASTDTQYF.

In DNA, the CDR3 is TGTGCCAGCAGCTTGCGGGGGGGGAACACTGAAGCTTTCTTT. Encoded protein: CASSLRGGNTEAFF. The chain joins TRBV5-4 to TRBJ1-1; D is possibly TRBD1 (5 bases). CDR3 length: 14 residues. The germline CDR1 and CDR2 sequences are SGHNT and YYREEE (reference sequence). Trimming took 1 base from V and 1 from J, leaving 8 bases between them.

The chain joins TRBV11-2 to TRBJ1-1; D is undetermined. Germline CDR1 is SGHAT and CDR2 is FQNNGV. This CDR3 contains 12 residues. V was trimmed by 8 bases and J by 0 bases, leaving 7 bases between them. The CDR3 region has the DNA TGTGCCAGCTCCCGACTGAACACTGAAGCTTTCTTT. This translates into CASSRLNTEAFF.

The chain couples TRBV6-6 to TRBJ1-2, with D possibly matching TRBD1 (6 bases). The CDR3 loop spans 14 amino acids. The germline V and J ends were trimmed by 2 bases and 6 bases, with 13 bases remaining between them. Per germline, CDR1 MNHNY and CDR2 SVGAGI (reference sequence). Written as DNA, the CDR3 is TGTGCCAGCAGTTACGACGGGGGGCGGGATGGCTACACCTTC. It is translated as CASSYDGGRDGYTF.

The CDR3 is CASALGDSNQPQHF. CDR3 nucleotides: TGTGCTAGTGCGTTAGGCGATAGCAATCAGCCCCAGCATTTT. This chain links TRBV12-5 with TRBJ1-5; D not resolved. The length of the CDR3 is 14 residues. Germline V gives CDR1 LGHNT, CDR2 FRNRAP. V shed 7 bases and J shed 0 bases, with 10 bases lying between them. Drawing the rest from reference TRBV12-5 and TRBJ1-5, the complete variable domain is DARVTQTPRHKVTEMGQEVTMRCQPILGHNTVFWYRQTMMQGLELLAYFRNRAPLDDSGMPKDRFSAEMPDATLATLKIQPSEPRDSAVYFCASALGDSNQPQHFGDGTRLSIL.

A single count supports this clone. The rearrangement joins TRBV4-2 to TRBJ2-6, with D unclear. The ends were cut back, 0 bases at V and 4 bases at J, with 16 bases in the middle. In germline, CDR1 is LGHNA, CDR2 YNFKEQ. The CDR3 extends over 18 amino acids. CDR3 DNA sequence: TGTGCCAGCAGCCAAGAAAGGGCCCTTTCGGCAGGGGCCAACGTCCTGACTTTC. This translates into CASSQERALSAGANVLTF.

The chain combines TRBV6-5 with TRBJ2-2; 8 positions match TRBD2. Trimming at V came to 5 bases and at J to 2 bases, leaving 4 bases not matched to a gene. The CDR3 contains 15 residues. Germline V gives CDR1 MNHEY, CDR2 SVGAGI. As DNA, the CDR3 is TGTGCCAGCAGTCGTAGCGGGATTAACACCGGGGAGCTGTTTTTT. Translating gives CASSRSGINTGELFF.

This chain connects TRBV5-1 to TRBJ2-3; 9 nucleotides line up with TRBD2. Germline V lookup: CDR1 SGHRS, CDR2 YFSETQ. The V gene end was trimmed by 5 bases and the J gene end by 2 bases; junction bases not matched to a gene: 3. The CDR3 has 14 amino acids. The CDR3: CASRTSGITDTQYF. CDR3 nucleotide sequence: TGCGCCAGCAGGACTAGCGGTATCACAGATACGCAGTATTTT.

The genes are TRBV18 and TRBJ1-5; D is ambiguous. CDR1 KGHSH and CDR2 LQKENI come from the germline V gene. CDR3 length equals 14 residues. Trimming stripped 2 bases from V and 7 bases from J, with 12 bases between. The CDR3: CASSPGRAGQPQHF. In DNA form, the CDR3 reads TGTGCCAGCTCACCAGGAAGGGCAGGACAGCCCCAGCATTTT.

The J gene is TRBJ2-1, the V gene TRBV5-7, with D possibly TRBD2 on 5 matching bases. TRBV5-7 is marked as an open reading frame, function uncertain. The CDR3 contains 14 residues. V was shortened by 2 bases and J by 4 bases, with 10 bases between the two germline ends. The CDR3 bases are TGTGCCAGCAGCTTCTTCCGGGATTACAATGAGCAGTTCTTC. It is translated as CASSFFRDYNEQFF.

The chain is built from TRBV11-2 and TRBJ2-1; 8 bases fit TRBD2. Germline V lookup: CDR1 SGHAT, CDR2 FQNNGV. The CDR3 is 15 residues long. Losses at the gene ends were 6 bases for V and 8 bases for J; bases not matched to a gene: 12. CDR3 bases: TGTGCCAGCAGTTCCCCCGGACTAGCCCGACATGAGCAGTTCTTC. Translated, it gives CASSSPGLARHEQFF.

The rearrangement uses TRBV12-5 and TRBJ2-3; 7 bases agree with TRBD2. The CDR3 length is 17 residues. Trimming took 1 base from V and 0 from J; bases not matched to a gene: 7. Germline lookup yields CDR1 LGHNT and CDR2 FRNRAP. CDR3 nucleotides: TGTGCTAGTGGTTTGGGACGAAGCGGGGTTAGCACAGATACGCAGTATTTT. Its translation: CASGLGRSGVSTDTQYF.

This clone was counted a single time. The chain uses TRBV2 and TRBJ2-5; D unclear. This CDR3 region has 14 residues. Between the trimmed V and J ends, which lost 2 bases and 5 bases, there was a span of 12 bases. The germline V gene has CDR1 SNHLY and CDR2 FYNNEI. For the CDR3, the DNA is TGTGCCAGCAGTGAAAGCCCACCGCGGGAGACCCAGTACTTC. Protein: CASSESPPRETQYF.

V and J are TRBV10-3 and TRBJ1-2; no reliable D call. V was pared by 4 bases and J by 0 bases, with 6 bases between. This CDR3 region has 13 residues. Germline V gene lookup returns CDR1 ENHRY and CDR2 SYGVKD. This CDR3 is CAISGKANYGYTF. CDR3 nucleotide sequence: TGTGCCATCAGTGGCAAAGCTAACTATGGCTACACCTTC.

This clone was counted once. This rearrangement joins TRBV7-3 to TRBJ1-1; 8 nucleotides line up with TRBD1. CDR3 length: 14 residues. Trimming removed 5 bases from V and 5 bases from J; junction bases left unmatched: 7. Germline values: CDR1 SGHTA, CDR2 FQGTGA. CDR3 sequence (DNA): TGTGCCAGCAGCATCAGGGGGCGGGAAACTGAAGCTTTCTTT. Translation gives CASSIRGRETEAFF. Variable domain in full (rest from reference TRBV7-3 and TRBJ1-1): GAGVSQTPSNKVTEKGKYVELRCDPISGHTALYWYRQSLGQGPEFLIYFQGTGAADDSGLPNDRFFAVRPEGSVSTLKIQRTERGDSAVYLCASSIRGRETEAFFGQGTRLTVV.

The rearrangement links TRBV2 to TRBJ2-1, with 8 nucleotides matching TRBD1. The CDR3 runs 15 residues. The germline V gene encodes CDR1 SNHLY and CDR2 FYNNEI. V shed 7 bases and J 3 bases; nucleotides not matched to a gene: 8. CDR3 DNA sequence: TGTGCCAGCATCTACTCCGGGACAGGCTACAATGAGCAGTTCTTC. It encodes CASIYSGTGYNEQFF. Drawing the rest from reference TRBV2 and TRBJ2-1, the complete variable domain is EPEVTQTPSHQVTQMGQEVILRCVPISNHLYFYWYRQILGQKVEFLVSFYNNEISEKSEIFDDQFSVERPDGSNFTLKIRSTKLEDSAMYFCASIYSGTGYNEQFFGPGTRLTVL.